The entry below gives a single T cell receptor (beta chain) sequence along with its context. Genomic DNA from each subset was divided evenly over several immunoSEQ plates. Libraries were prepared by immunoSEQ multiplex PCR; TCRdb keeps only in-frame clonotypes and omits some of them. This table holds just over 2,000,000 clones, about 95% found once. Germline loops: CDR1 SGHDT, CDR2 YYEEEE. The CDR3 totals 14 residues. Trimming removed 4 bases at V and 9 bases at J, with 17 bases between. This sample is part of a study of shared clonotypes between healthy human individuals. As for the study in general: CD4 naive cells filled three plates per donor, CD4 memory three, CD8 naive two and CD8 memory one.

Cells designated naive CD8 were CD45RO-negative and were positively selected for CCR7, with terminally differentiated effector memory CD45RA+ cells excluded. The sample taken for sequencing was naive CD8+ T cells sorted from blood. The sequence was collected from a young man in good health. The chain links TRBV5-6 to TRBJ2-1; D may match TRBD1 or TRBD2 (7 bases each). CDR3 in amino acids: CASSPEGRGREQFF. In nucleotides, the CDR3 is TGTGCCAGCAGCCCAGAAGGGAGGGGGCGTGAGCAGTTCTTC.